A selection of T cell receptor beta chains follows, all from one sample in a study of CD8 T cells in Susac syndrome. TCRdb fed the immunoSEQ multiplex PCR reads into MiXCR, producing one record per CDR3 protein. This table holds around 150,000 distinct CDR3 sequences, approximately 95% found once. Sequencing was done on a sample of CD8+ T cells from PBMCs. These receptors were taken from a human donor with Susac syndrome. CDR3s include the opening cysteine and the closing phenylalanine or tryptophan. D genes are given only for firm matches. Clone size is not always given. Where it is, it says once, few, many or a class for expanded clones.

abundance	j_gene	d_gene	v_gene	CDR3aa	CDR3nt
.	TRBJ2-7	.	TRBV29-1	CSVEDLAGGPLHEQYF	TGCAGCGTTGAAGATTTAGCAGGGGGGCCTCTGCACGAGCAGTACTTC
.	TRBJ2-5	.	TRBV11-2	CASSLEYYSQETQYF	TGTGCCAGCAGCTTAGAATATTACAGCCAAGAGACCCAGTACTTC
.	TRBJ1-1	.	TRBV28	CASSTGTGTMNTEAFF	TGTGCCAGCAGCACCGGGACGGGCACTATGAACACTGAAGCTTTCTTT
.	TRBJ2-7	TRBD1	TRBV30	CAWTTGGYHEQYF	TGTGCCTGGACGACAGGGGGCTACCACGAGCAGTACTTC
.	TRBJ1-3	.	TRBV7-6	CASSSLSGNTIYF	TGTGCCAGCAGCTCACTATCTGGAAACACCATATATTTT
.	TRBJ1-4	.	TRBV4-1	CATGRTVSEKLFF	TGCGCCACCGGAAGGACCGTGAGTGAAAAACTGTTTTTT
.	TRBJ2-1	TRBD1	TRBV28	CASSPGQEYNEQFF	TGTGCCAGCTCCCCGGGACAGGAGTACAATGAGCAGTTCTTC
.	TRBJ2-1	TRBD2	TRBV27	CASSDGTSGYNEQFF	TGTGCCAGCAGTGACGGGACTAGCGGCTACAATGAGCAGTTCTTC
few	TRBJ2-3	TRBD1	TRBV5-8	CASSLGGQGAPDTQYF	TGTGCCAGCAGCTTGGGTGGACAGGGGGCCCCAGATACGCAGTATTTT
.	TRBJ1-1	.	TRBV6-4	CASSPTEGYTEAFF	TGTGCCAGCAGCCCGACAGAGGGGTACACTGAAGCTTTCTTT
.	TRBJ2-5	TRBD1	TRBV10-3	CAISDATGVETQYF	TGTGCCATCAGCGATGCTACAGGGGTAGAGACCCAGTACTTC
.	TRBJ1-4	.	TRBV13	CASSSQQEPNEKLFF	TGTGCCAGCAGCTCGCAACAGGAGCCAAATGAAAAACTGTTTTTT
.	TRBJ1-2	.	TRBV12-3/TRBV12-4	CASSLTGPHGYTF	TGTGCCAGCAGTTTAACAGGGCCTCATGGCTACACCTTC